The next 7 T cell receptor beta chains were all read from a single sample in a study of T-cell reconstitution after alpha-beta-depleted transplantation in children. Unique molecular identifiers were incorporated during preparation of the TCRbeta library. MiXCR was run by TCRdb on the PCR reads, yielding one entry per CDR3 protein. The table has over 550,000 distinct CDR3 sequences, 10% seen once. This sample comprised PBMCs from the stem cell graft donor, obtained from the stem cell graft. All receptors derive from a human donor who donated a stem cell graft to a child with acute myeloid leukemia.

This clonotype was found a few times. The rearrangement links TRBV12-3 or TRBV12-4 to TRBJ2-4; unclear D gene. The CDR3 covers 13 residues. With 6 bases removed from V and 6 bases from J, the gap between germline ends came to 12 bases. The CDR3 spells CASSHRAPNIQYF. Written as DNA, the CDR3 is TGTGCCAGCAGCCACCGGGCCCCAAACATTCAGTACTTC.

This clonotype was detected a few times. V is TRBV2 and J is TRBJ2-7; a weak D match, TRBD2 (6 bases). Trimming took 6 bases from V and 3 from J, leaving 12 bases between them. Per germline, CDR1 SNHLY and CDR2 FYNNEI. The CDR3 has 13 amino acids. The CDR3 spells CASRADGGYEQYF. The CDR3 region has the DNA TGTGCCAGCAGGGCGGACGGGGGCTACGAGCAGTACTTC.

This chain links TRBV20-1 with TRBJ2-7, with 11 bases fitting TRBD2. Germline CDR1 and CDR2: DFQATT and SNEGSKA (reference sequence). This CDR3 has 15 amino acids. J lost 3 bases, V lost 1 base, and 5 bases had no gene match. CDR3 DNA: TGCAGTGCTAGAGGCAGGGGACTAGCGGTCTACGAGCAGTACTTC. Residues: CSARGRGLAVYEQYF.

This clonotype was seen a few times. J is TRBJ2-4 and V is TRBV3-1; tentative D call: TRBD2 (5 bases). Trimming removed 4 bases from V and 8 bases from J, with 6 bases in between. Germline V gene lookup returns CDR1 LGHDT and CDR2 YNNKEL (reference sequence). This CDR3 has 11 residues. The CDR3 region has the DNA TGTGCCAGCAGCCCCGGGGACATTCAGTACTTC. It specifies CASSPGDIQYF.

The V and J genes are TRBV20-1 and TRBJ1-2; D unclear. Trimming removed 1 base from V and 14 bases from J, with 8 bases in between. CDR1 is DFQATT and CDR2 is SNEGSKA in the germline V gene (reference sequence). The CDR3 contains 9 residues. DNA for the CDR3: TGCAGTGCTAGAGCTTTCGGGACCTTC. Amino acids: CSARAFGTF.

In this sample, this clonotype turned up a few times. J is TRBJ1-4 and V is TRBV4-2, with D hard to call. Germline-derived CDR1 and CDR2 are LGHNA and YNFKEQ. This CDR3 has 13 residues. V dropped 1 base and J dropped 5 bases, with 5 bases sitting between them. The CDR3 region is CASSQGPNEKLFF. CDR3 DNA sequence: TGTGCCAGCAGCCAAGGCCCCAATGAAAAACTGTTTTTT.

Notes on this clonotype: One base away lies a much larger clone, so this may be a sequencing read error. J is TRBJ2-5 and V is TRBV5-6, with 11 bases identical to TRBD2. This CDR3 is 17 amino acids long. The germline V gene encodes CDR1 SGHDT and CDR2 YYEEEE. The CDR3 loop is CASSWLPGLADHETQYF. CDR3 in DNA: TGTGCCAGCAGCTGGTTACCGGGACTAGCGGACCACGAGACCCAGTACTTC. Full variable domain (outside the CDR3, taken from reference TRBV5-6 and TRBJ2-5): DAGVTQSPTHLIKTRGQQVTLRCSPKSGHDTVSWYQQALGQGPQFIFQYYEEEERQRGNFPDRFSGHQFPNYSSELNVNALLLGDSALYLCASSWLPGLADHETQYFGPGTRLLVL.